A single sample is the source of the 22 T cell receptor beta chains below, sequenced in a study of identical twins. TCRdb itself ran the 5' RACE reads through MiXCR, one entry per CDR3 protein. The sample has just under 650,000 distinct CDR3 sequences, about 7.6% seen once; the top ten hold roughly 1.6%. These data were also reused for a study on yellow fever vaccine responses in identical twins.

The sample was PBMCs. Every receptor here comes from a woman aged 18-29 years in good health.

This rearrangement joins TRBV7-2 to TRBJ2-1; 9 bases are shared with TRBD2. The V and J ends lost 6 bases and 2 bases, in that order; junction bases with no gene match: 5. Germline CDR1 reads SGHTA; CDR2 reads FQGNSA. CDR3 size: 15 residues. The CDR3 nucleotides are TGTGCCAGCAGTGATAGCGGGAGCCCCTACAATGAGCAGTTCTTC. Translating it yields CASSDSGSPYNEQFF.

This clonotype was seen repeatedly, ten times or more. The chain joins TRBV2 to TRBJ2-4, with TRBD1 matching 10 bases. After removal of 7 bases from V and 2 bases from J, the junction contained 5 bases not matched to a gene. The CDR3 contains 15 residues. From germline, CDR1 is SNHLY and CDR2 FYNNEI. CDR3 sequence: CASIDRGLTKNIQYF. CDR3 sequence (DNA): TGTGCCAGCATTGACAGGGGGCTGACCAAAAACATTCAGTACTTC.

This clonotype was counted at least ten times. The rearrangement links TRBV12-3 or TRBV12-4 to TRBJ2-3; 8 positions match TRBD2. CDR3 size: 14 residues. V lost 7 bases and J lost 6; bases outside the gene matches: 9. In DNA form, the CDR3 reads TGTGCCAGCAACACGGGGGGGGCTAGGGATACGCAGTATTTT. Protein: CASNTGGARDTQYF.

The chain has TRBV4-1 and TRBJ1-4, with 10 bases matching TRBD1. CDR1 is MGHRA and CDR2 is YSYEKL in the germline V gene. The CDR3 spans 17 residues. Germline trimming cut 1 base from V and 6 bases from J; bases unmatched to any gene: 8. The CDR3 sequence: CASSQVYWTGGDEKLFF. The DNA for the CDR3 is TGCGCCAGCAGCCAAGTCTACTGGACAGGGGGAGATGAAAAACTGTTTTTT.

This clonotype was counted between two and nine times. This sequence joins TRBV25-1 and TRBJ2-1, with 9 nucleotides matching TRBD2. Germline-derived CDR1 and CDR2 are MGHDK and SYGVNS. V shed 1 base and J 8 bases; nucleotides not matched to a gene: 9. The CDR3 totals 16 residues. CDR3 bases: TGTGCCAGCAGTGAATCTCCGCGGGGGGGCCGGCATGAGCAGTTCTTC. Protein product: CASSESPRGGRHEQFF.

CDR3 region: CAISESRTGPKAGANVLTF. The CDR3, as DNA: TGTGCCATCAGTGAGTCTAGGACAGGACCCAAGGCTGGGGCCAACGTCCTGACTTTC. The chain combines TRBV10-3 with TRBJ2-6, with 7 nucleotides matching TRBD1. The J segment lost 2 bases and the V segment lost 0 bases, leaving 10 bases of the junction unmatched. In germline, CDR1 is ENHRY, CDR2 SYGVKD. This CDR3 spans 19 amino acids.

The rearrangement joins TRBV29-1 to TRBJ1-1, with D tentatively TRBD1 (5 bases). The CDR3 is 14 amino acids. V was cut by 1 base and J by 4 bases, with 13 bases left in between. Germline CDR1 and CDR2: SQVTM and ANQGSEA. In DNA, the CDR3 is TGCAGCGTTGAAGGGGGGGATAAGAGCACTGAAGCTTTCTTT. It translates to CSVEGGDKSTEAFF.

The chain combines TRBV27 with TRBJ2-1, with D uncertain. Trimming took 4 bases from V and 9 from J, leaving 10 bases between them. This CDR3 region has 12 residues. The germline V gene has CDR1 MNHEY and CDR2 SMNVEV (reference sequence). CDR3 in DNA: TGTGCCAGCAGTTCCCAGAGGAGTGAGCAGTTCTTC. Translation: CASSSQRSEQFF.

The chain is built from TRBV5-1 and TRBJ2-5, with D perhaps matching TRBD2 (6 bases). The CDR3 has 14 amino acids. The germline V gene encodes CDR1 SGHRS and CDR2 YFSETQ. The V and J ends lost 3 bases and 2 bases respectively, with 11 bases between them. The DNA of the CDR3 is TGCGCCAGCAGCTACGGGGACTTACAAGAGACCCAGTACTTC. Residues: CASSYGDLQETQYF.

This CDR3 is CASSYGESGNEQYF. DNA for the CDR3: TGTGCCAGCAGTTATGGGGAGTCGGGTAACGAGCAGTACTTC. The gene calls are TRBV6-5 and TRBJ2-7, with D possibly being TRBD2 (5 bases). Germline assignment: CDR1 MNHEY and CDR2 SVGAGI. The CDR3 is 14 residues long. With 3 bases removed from V and 5 bases from J, the gap between germline ends came to 14 bases.

The chain is built from TRBV5-1 and TRBJ2-1; 13 positions agree with TRBD2. Germline V gives CDR1 SGHRS, CDR2 YFSETQ. J gave up 8 bases and V 3 bases, and 8 bases lay outside the gene matches. The CDR3 runs to 16 residues. In nucleotides, the CDR3 is TGCGCCAGCAGCTACAAAGGGACTAGCGGGAACCATGAGCAGTTCTTC. As protein: CASSYKGTSGNHEQFF. Combining the CDR3 with reference TRBV5-1 and TRBJ2-1 gives the whole variable domain KAGVTQTPRYLIKTRGQQVTLSCSPISGHRSVSWYQQTPGQGLQFLFEYFSETQRNKGNFPGRFSGRQFSNSRSEMNVSTLELGDSALYLCASSYKGTSGNHEQFFGPGTRLTVL.

This clonotype was counted only a few times. Sequence at one end of the junction differs from germline and may be a read error. The chain is built from TRBV5-1 and TRBJ2-5; 14 bases agree with TRBD2. Germline lookup yields CDR1 SGHRS and CDR2 YFSETQ. This CDR3 spans 16 amino acids. The CDR3 protein is CASSTGLAGGQEAQYF. CDR3 coding DNA: TGCGCCAGCAGCACCGGACTAGCGGGGGGCCAAGAGGCCCAGTACTTC.

This clonotype was counted between two and nine times. The genes are TRBV28 and TRBJ2-7; D gene unclear. CDR1 is MDHEN, CDR2 SYDVKM, per germline. The CDR3 length is 10 residues. The V gene lost 6 bases and the J gene lost 3 bases, with 3 bases spanning the gap. CDR3 in amino acids: CASRGYEQYF. CDR3 in DNA: TGTGCCAGCAGGGGCTACGAGCAGTACTTC.

The chain couples TRBV6-5 to TRBJ1-3; possibly TRBD1 for D (5 bases). Germline V gene lookup returns CDR1 MNHEY and CDR2 SVGAGI. Trimming left V 0 bases short and J 4 bases short, with 13 bases between. The CDR3 is 16 residues long. In nucleotides, the CDR3 is TGTGCCAGCAGTTACTCGATGTGGGGCAAAGGAAACACCATATATTTT. The encoded protein is CASSYSMWGKGNTIYF.

This clonotype was recorded many times. J is TRBJ2-1 and V is TRBV20-1, with 11 bases that match TRBD2. The CDR3 extends over 13 amino acids. With V trimmed by 3 bases and J by 7 bases, 2 bases remained unmatched. CDR1 is DFQATT and CDR2 is SNEGSKA in the germline V gene (reference sequence). CDR3 DNA sequence: TGCAGTGCTAGCCGACTAGCGGGAAATGAGCAGTTCTTC. Translated, it gives CSASRLAGNEQFF.

J is TRBJ2-3 and V is TRBV12-3 or TRBV12-4; TRBD1 might be the D (6 bases). Trimming shortened V by 6 bases and J by 0 bases, and 13 bases separated the two germline ends. CDR3 length equals 15 residues. CDR3 coding DNA: TGTGCCAGCAGGGGACAAGGGGTCAGCACAGATACGCAGTATTTT. Protein sequence: CASRGQGVSTDTQYF.

This clonotype has only a few counts. The chain's CDR3 is CASSPGTGIDNEQFF. The CDR3 DNA reads TGTGCCAGCAGCCCCGGGACAGGGATCGACAATGAGCAGTTCTTC. This rearrangement joins TRBV7-9 to TRBJ2-1, with 9 bases fitting TRBD1. Unmatched junction bases numbered 7, after V lost 5 bases and J lost 5 bases. The germline CDR1 and CDR2 sequences are SEHNR and FQNEAQ (reference sequence). CDR3 length equals 15 residues.

The sample holds a few counts of this clonotype. The chain employs TRBV11-2 and TRBJ2-1; 10 positions match TRBD2. This CDR3 comprises 20 residues. Germline CDR1 and CDR2: SGHAT and FQNNGV. The junction had 14 bases not matched to a gene; V was cut back by 3 bases and J by 0 bases. CDR3 sequence reads: CASSFVGPGLASSSYNEQFF. The CDR3 bases are TGTGCCAGCAGCTTCGTGGGCCCGGGACTAGCGTCAAGCTCCTACAATGAGCAGTTCTTC.

The rearrangement links TRBV12-3 or TRBV12-4 to TRBJ2-3; D is possibly TRBD2 (5 bases). With 6 bases removed from V and 4 bases from J, the gap between germline ends came to 14 bases. The CDR3 totals 14 residues. CDR3 protein: CASRAGTWADTQYF. CDR3 nucleotide sequence: TGTGCCAGCAGGGCGGGCACGTGGGCAGATACGCAGTATTTT.

This clonotype was counted between two and nine times. The chain links TRBV10-3 to TRBJ2-1; TRBD2 matches 11 bases. V was pared by 10 bases and J by 4 bases, with 6 bases of the junction left unmatched. This CDR3 has 14 amino acids. Germline V gene sequence: CDR1 ENHRY, CDR2 SYGVKD. The CDR3 sequence: CATGGLAEYNEQFF. Here the CDR3 DNA reads TGTGCCACCGGGGGACTAGCGGAGTACAATGAGCAGTTCTTC.

The table lists this clonotype with a few counts. The V call is TRBV18, the J call TRBJ2-7, with TRBD1 matching over 9 bases. The germline CDR1 and CDR2 sequences are KGHSH and LQKENI. This CDR3 has 14 residues. With 5 bases clipped from V and 6 bases from J, the junction kept 8 bases outside the gene matches. This CDR3 reads CASSSGQGYGEQYF. The CDR3 DNA reads as TGTGCCAGCTCATCTGGACAGGGGTATGGCGAGCAGTACTTC.

CDR3 amino acids: CSANLAGVRETQYF. CDR3 sequence (DNA): TGCAGTGCAAACTTAGCGGGAGTACGAGAGACCCAGTACTTC. The chain recombines TRBV20-1 with TRBJ2-5, with 9 bases identical to TRBD2. Looked up from germline, CDR1 is DFQATT and CDR2 is SNEGSKA (reference sequence). With 6 bases clipped from V and 4 bases from J, the junction kept 9 bases outside the gene matches. The CDR3 extends over 14 amino acids.